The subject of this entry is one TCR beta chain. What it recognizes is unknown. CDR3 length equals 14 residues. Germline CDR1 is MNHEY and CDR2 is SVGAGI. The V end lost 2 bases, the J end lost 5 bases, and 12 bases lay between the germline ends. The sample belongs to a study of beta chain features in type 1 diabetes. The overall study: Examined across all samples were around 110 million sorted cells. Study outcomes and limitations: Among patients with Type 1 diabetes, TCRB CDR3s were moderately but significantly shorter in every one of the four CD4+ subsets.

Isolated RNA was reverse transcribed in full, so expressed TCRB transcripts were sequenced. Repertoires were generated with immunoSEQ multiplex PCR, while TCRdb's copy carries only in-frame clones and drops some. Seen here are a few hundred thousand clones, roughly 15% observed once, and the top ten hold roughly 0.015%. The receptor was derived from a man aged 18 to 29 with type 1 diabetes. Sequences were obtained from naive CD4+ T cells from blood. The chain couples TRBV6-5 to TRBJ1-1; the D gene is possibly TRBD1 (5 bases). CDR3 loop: CASSYGGRGTEAFF. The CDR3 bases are TGTGCCAGCAGTTACGGAGGGCGGGGGACTGAAGCTTTCTTT.